The 8 T cell receptor beta chains below all came from one sample that was sequenced in a study of shared clonotypes between healthy human individuals. Produced via immunoSEQ multiplex PCR; TCRdb's table is partial and in-frame only. The top ten clones hold roughly 0.36% of a sample with about 2.4 million clones, more than 85% of them seen once. Sample: naive CD4+ T cells from PBMCs. Specified subset: CD45RA+ positively selected. The receptors were sampled from a young man in good health. Some clones in this sample may be carry-over from other donors' samples.

This clone was observed a handful of times. The chain combines TRBV4-2 with TRBJ1-1; D is perhaps TRBD1 (5 bases). The CDR3 extends over 16 amino acids. The germline gives CDR1 LGHNA, CDR2 YNFKEQ. Trimming left V 0 bases short and J 5 bases short, with 16 bases between. The CDR3 reads CASSQEVQAELTEAFF. The CDR3 DNA reads as TGTGCCAGCAGCCAAGAGGTACAGGCTGAGTTGACTGAAGCTTTCTTT.

The chain uses TRBV28 and TRBJ2-3; D is unresolved. Trimming stripped 8 bases from V and 1 base from J, with 4 bases between. This CDR3 is 11 amino acids long. Germline CDR1 is MDHEN and CDR2 is SYDVKM. The CDR3 loop is CASQGTDTQYF. The CDR3 DNA reads as TGTGCCAGCCAGGGCACAGATACGCAGTATTTT.

The rearrangement uses TRBV30 and TRBJ2-1; D ambiguous. Trimming pared 0 bases from V and 4 bases from J, leaving 7 bases between. The CDR3 has 13 amino acids. The germline V gene encodes CDR1 GTSNPN and CDR2 SVGIG (reference sequence). The CDR3 here is CAWSVRQYNEQFF. The CDR3 region has the DNA TGTGCCTGGAGTGTAAGGCAGTACAATGAGCAGTTCTTC. Together with reference TRBV30 and TRBJ2-1, the CDR3 gives the full variable domain: SQTIHQWPATLVQPVGSPLSLECTVEGTSNPNLYWYRQAAGRGLQLLFYSVGIGQISSEVPQNLSASRPQDRQFILSSKKLLLSDSGFYLCAWSVRQYNEQFFGPGTRLTVL.

In the case of this clone: The sample holds other DNA sequences that translate to the same CDR3. The chain is built from TRBV5-1 and TRBJ2-3; D ambiguous. V shed 0 bases and J shed 2 bases, with 7 bases lying between them. The CDR3 is 14 residues long. From germline, CDR1 is SGHRS and CDR2 YFSETQ. Here the CDR3 reads CASSLVDPTDTQYF. The CDR3 DNA reads as TGCGCCAGCAGCTTGGTCGACCCCACAGATACGCAGTATTTT.

The rearrangement joins TRBV11-2 to TRBJ2-1, with 10 bases aligning to TRBD2. V dropped 0 bases and J dropped 5; count of bases not matched to a gene: 4. Germline CDR1 reads SGHAT; CDR2 reads FQNNGV. CDR3 length equals 16 residues. CDR3 sequence reads: CASSLEGLAYDNEQFF. The CDR3 DNA sequence: TGTGCCAGCAGCTTAGAGGGACTAGCGTATGACAATGAGCAGTTCTTC. Full variable domain (remainder filled in from reference TRBV11-2 and TRBJ2-1): EAGVAQSPRYKIIEKRQSVAFWCNPISGHATLYWYQQILGQGPKLLIQFQNNGVVDDSQLPKDRFSAERLKGVDSTLKIQPAKLEDSAVYLCASSLEGLAYDNEQFFGPGTRLTVL.

The genes are TRBV5-1 and TRBJ2-7; 9 nucleotides align to TRBD2. This CDR3 spans 15 amino acids. The V gene's germline CDR1 is SGHRS and CDR2 YFSETQ. Unmatched junction bases numbered 8, after V lost 3 bases and J lost 4 bases. The CDR3: CASSWDSGSRYEQYF. DNA of the CDR3: TGCGCCAGCAGCTGGGATAGCGGGAGTAGGTACGAGCAGTACTTC.

The J gene is TRBJ2-7, the V gene TRBV9; a weak D match, TRBD2 (5 bases). The CDR3 totals 15 residues. The germline V gene encodes CDR1 SGDLS and CDR2 YYNGEE. Trimming left V 0 bases short and J 2 bases short, with 12 bases between. The CDR3 reads CASSVDGGYAYEQYF. Written as DNA, the CDR3 is TGTGCCAGCAGCGTAGATGGCGGGTATGCCTACGAGCAGTACTTC.

The chain links TRBV28 to TRBJ2-7, with a tentative D call TRBD1 (6 bases). Germline V CDR1 and CDR2: MDHEN, SYDVKM. The CDR3 loop spans 14 amino acids. V lost 4 bases and J lost 3, with 13 bases in between. CDR3 DNA sequence: TGTGCCAGCAGTTCGCCGGGACACAACTACGAGCAGTACTTC. Translating gives CASSSPGHNYEQYF.